This T cell receptor beta chain emerged from a study of T-cell reconstitution after alpha-beta-depleted transplantation in children. Points on this clonotype: What it binds is unknown.

General study results and limits: Approximately two months post-transplant, alpha-beta T cells reportedly originated from several hundred expanded graft clones.

The library targeted TCRbeta and was prepared with unique molecular identifiers. MiXCR, applied by TCRdb to the PCR reads, yields one record per CDR3 protein. The data contain about 980,000 distinct CDR3 sequences, roughly 29% of them singletons. Germline V CDR1 and CDR2: LNHNV, YYDKDF (reference sequence). The CDR3 covers 17 residues. The V gene end was trimmed by 1 base and the J gene end by 4 bases; junction bases not matched to a gene: 12. The chain uses TRBV15 and TRBJ1-1, with 7 nucleotides matching TRBD1. The receptor's source is a boy less than two years old who had a stem cell transplant for SCID, so the T cells may come from the graft donor. The sequenced sample was PBMCs, mostly from graft donor cells, obtained 360 days after TCRalphabeta/CD19-depleted stem cell transplant. CDR3 residues: CATSRGWWKGAGTEAFF. For the CDR3, the DNA is TGTGCCACCAGCAGAGGTTGGTGGAAGGGGGCCGGCACTGAAGCTTTCTTT.